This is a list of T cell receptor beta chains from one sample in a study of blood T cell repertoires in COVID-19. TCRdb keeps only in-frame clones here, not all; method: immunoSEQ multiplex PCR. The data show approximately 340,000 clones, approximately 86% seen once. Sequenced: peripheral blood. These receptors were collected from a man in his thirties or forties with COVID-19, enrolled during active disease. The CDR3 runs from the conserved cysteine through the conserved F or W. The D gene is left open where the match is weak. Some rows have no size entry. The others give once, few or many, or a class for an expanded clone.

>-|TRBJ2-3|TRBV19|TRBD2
CASSIAGGPNTQYF
TGTGCCAGTAGTATAGCGGGGGGGCCAAATACGCAGTATTTT
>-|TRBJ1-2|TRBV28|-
CASSLMTARYTF
TGTGCCAGCAGCCTAATGACAGCCCGCTACACCTTC
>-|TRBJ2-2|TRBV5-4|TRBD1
CASSLTGGYTGELFF
TGTGCCAGCAGCTTGACAGGGGGGTACACCGGGGAGCTGTTTTTT
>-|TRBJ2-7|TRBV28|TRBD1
CASRRYRGTYEQYF
TGTGCCAGCAGACGATACAGGGGTACCTACGAGCAGTACTTC
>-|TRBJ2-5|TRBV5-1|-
CASSSRGQETQYF
TGCGCCAGCAGCTCTCGGGGTCAGGAGACCCAGTACTTC
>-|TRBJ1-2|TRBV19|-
CASSIGSGDYGYTF
TGTGCCAGTAGTATAGGTTCAGGGGACTATGGCTACACCTTC
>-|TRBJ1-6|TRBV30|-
CAWTPYARDYNSPLHF
TGTGCCTGGACCCCTTATGCCAGGGATTATAATTCACCCCTCCACTTT
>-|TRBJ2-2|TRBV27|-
CASSLQSLITGELFF
TGTGCCAGCAGTTTACAAAGCCTCATCACCGGGGAGCTGTTTTTT
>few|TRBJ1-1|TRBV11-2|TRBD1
CASSLEYRGTTEAFF
TGTGCCAGCAGCTTAGAGTACAGGGGGACCACTGAAGCTTTCTTT
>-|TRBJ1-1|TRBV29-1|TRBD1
CSVRGQGREAFF
TGCAGCGTTAGGGGACAGGGCCGTGAAGCTTTCTTT
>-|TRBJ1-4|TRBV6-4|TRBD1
CASSGRDRVREKLFF
TGTGCCAGCAGTGGCCGGGACAGGGTACGGGAAAAACTGTTTTTT